Sequencing of this T cell receptor (beta chain) was carried out in a study of shared clonotypes between healthy human individuals. General observations from the study: Read depth was anticipated to influence clonotype sharing among donors. Non-shared clonotypes had lower generation probabilities than clonotypes shared by all four sorted-subset donors.

Only in-frame clones appear in the TCRdb table, and some are missing; sequencing was by immunoSEQ multiplex PCR. The sample lists hundreds of thousands of clones, roughly 95% occurring once. To note about this clone: Its antigen is unknown.

The CDR3 spans 14 residues. Losses at the gene ends were 7 bases for V and 2 bases for J; bases not matched to a gene: 6. Per the germline V gene, CDR1 is MDHEN and CDR2 is SYDVKM. In the naive CD8 group, cells lacked CD45RO and were positively selected for CCR7, so terminally differentiated effector memory CD45RA+ cells were left out. Recent acute infections and vaccinations were absent in the healthy HIV-negative adult donors. The sequence was collected from a woman aged 25 to 45 in good health. Sequences were obtained from naive CD8+ T cells sorted from blood. V is TRBV28 and J is TRBJ2-7, with 9 bases aligning to TRBD1. The CDR3 coding sequence is TGTGCCAGCAAGGGACAGGGACGACCCTACGAGCAGTACTTC. Amino acids: CASKGQGRPYEQYF.